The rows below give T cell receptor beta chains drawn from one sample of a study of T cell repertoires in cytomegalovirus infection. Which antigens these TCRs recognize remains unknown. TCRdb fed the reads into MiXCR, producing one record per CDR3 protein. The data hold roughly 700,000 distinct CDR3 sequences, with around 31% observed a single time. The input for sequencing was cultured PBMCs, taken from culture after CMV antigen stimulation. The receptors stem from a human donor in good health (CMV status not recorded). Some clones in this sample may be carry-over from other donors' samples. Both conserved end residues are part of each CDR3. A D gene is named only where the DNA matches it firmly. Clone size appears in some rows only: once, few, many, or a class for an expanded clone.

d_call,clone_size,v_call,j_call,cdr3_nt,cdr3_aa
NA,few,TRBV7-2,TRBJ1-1,TGTGCCAGCAGCGCACAGGGCGCCACTGAAGCTTTCTTT,CASSAQGATEAFF
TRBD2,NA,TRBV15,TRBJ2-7,TGTGCCACCAGCAGCCTAACTCGTCTAGCGGGCATCACAGCCCCATACGAGCAGTACTTC,CATSSLTRLAGITAPYEQYF
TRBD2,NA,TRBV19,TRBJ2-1,TGTGCCAGTAGTATTCGACTAGCGGTGATATACAATGAGCAGTTCTTC,CASSIRLAVIYNEQFF
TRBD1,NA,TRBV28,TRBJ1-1,TGTGCCAGCAGCCTATACAGGGGCGCTACGAACACTGAAGCTTTCTTT,CASSLYRGATNTEAFF
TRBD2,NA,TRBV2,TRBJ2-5,TGTGCCAGCACGGCGGATAGCGGGGGAGAGACCCAGTACTTC,CASTADSGGETQYF
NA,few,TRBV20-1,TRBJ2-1,TGCAGTGCGAGCCGGCCACCAATCTACAATGAGCAGTTCTTC,CSASRPPIYNEQFF
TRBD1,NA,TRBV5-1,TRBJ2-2,TGCGCCAGCAGCTTGGCGGATACAGGGGCCACCGGGGAGCTGTTTTTT,CASSLADTGATGELFF
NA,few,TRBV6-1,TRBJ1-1,TGTGCCAGCACAAAATTCGGAGACACTGAAGCTTTCTTT,CASTKFGDTEAFF
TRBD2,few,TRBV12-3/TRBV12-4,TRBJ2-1,TGTGCCAGCAGGGGTAGCGGGGGAACCTACAATGAGCAGTTCTTC,CASRGSGGTYNEQFF
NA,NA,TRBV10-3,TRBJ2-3,TGTGCCACCCGTTGGGAGGCAGATACGCAGTATTTT,CATRWEADTQYF
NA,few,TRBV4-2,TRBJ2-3,TGTGCCAGCAGCCAAGAAAGGGATTTCGGGGGGCACACAGATACGCAGTATTTT,CASSQERDFGGHTDTQYF
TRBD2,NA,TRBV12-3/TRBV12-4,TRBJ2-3,TGTGCCAGCAGTTCCCCATGGTATAGCGGGAGATCCGTAGATACGCAGTATTTT,CASSSPWYSGRSVDTQYF
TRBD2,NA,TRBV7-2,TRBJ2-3,TGTGCCAGCAGCTTTGGCGGGGGCGGGGGGTCCACAGATACGCAGTATTTT,CASSFGGGGGSTDTQYF
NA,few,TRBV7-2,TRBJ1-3,TGTGCCAGCAGCTGGCGGGTAGAAGGACGAGTAGGAAACACCATATATTTT,CASSWRVEGRVGNTIYF
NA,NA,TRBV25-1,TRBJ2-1,TGTGCCAGCAGTGAATTAGAGTCCGGAAACAATGAGCAGTTCTTC,CASSELESGNNEQFF
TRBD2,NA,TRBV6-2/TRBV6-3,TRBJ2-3,TGTGCCAGCAGGCCGCGGGAGGCGGTAGATACGCAGTATTTT,CASRPREAVDTQYF
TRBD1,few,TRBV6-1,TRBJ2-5,TGTGCCAGCAGACCCATACCCGGGACAGATAAAGAGACCCAGTACTTC,CASRPIPGTDKETQYF
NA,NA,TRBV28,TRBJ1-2,TGTGCCAGCAGTTGGAGGACAGTCGGCTACACCTTC,CASSWRTVGYTF
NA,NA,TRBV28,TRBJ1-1,TGTGCCAGCAGTTTAAGCAGGGTTGGGGGGAACACTGAAGCTTTCTTT,CASSLSRVGGNTEAFF
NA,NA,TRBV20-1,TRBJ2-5,TGCAGTGCTAGGGCGGCGGAGGGCTATGAGACCCAGTACTTC,CSARAAEGYETQYF
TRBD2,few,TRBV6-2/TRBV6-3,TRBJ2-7,TGTGCCAGCAAAACGCTAGCGGGCGTCTACGAGCAGTACTTC,CASKTLAGVYEQYF
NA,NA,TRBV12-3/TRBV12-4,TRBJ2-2,TGTGCCAGCAGGAGCGAGGGGGACACCGGGGAGCTGTTTTTT,CASRSEGDTGELFF
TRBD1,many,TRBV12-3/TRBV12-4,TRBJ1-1,TGTGCCAGCAGTCCCCAGGGACAGTTCTCTGAAGCTTTCTTT,CASSPQGQFSEAFF
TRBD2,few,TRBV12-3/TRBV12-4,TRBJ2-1,TGTGCCAGCAGTTTAGGGTCCCTAGCGGGCCTCTACAATGAGCAGTTCTTC,CASSLGSLAGLYNEQFF
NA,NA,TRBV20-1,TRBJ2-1,TGCAGTGCTAGGATTAGCGGTACATACAATGAGCAGTTCTTC,CSARISGTYNEQFF
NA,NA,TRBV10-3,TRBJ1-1,TGTGCCATCAGTGGGTCTCTGGGCACTGAAGCTTTCTTT,CAISGSLGTEAFF
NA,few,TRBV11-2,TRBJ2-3,TGTGCCAGCAGCTCGTGGGAGGCGGTCCAGGATACGCAGTATTTT,CASSSWEAVQDTQYF
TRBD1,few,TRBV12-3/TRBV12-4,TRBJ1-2,TGTGCCAGCAGTTTATCGGGACAGTACTATGGCTACACCTTC,CASSLSGQYYGYTF
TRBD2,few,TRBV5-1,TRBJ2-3,TGCGCCAGCAGCTGGACTCTAGCGGCAGATACGCAGTATTTT,CASSWTLAADTQYF
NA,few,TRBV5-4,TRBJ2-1,TGTGCCAGCAGCGATTCAACCCACAATGAGCAGTTCTTC,CASSDSTHNEQFF
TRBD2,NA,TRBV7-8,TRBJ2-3,TGTGCCAGCAGCGGCGGGACTAGCGGGCTCAATACCCCTAGCACAGATACGCAGTATTTT,CASSGGTSGLNTPSTDTQYF
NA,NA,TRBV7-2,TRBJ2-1,TGTGCCAGCAGAAAAAGGGGGAGAGGGAGCGATGAGCAGTTCTTC,CASRKRGRGSDEQFF
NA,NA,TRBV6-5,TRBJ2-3,TGTGCCAGCAGTTACTCCCCCCCCGGGACACTTTCACGTGTGCAGTATTTT,CASSYSPPGTLSRVQYF